This T cell receptor (beta chain) appears in the sequencing data of a study of lymphopenia after photon versus proton radiotherapy. General study findings and limits: A bigger post-nadir fall in TCR diversity correlated inversely with survival time in deceased patients. Oligoclonal CD8+ Temra expansion after nadir drove photon patients' diversity drop. Better survival with proton therapy was suggested as possible, not demonstrated. Relative stability marked proton patients; photon patients lost diversity and naive cells.

Assay: immunoSEQ multiplex PCR; the TCRdb copy retains only in-frame clones and omits some. The repertoire holds 150,000 to 200,000 clones, with approximately 86% as singletons. The germline V gene encodes CDR1 SQVTM and CDR2 ANQGSEA. This CDR3 contains 12 residues. Deletions cut 1 base from V and 6 bases from J, with 6 bases between. Turning to this clone: Its antigen is not known.

The V and J genes are TRBV29-1 and TRBJ2-2; D is ambiguous. The source was peripheral blood, collected from a patient treated with photon-based radiotherapy. The TCR was taken from a man aged 50-60 years with gastric cancer. CDR3 residues: CSVEGSSGELFF. In DNA, the CDR3 is TGCAGCGTTGAAGGTAGCTCCGGGGAGCTGTTTTTT.